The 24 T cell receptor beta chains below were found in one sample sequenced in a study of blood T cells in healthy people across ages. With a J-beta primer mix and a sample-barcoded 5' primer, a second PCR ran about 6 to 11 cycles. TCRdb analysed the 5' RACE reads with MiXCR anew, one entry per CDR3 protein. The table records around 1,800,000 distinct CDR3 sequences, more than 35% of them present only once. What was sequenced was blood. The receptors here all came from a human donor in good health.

This CDR3 reads CASSLERARVAFF. For the CDR3, the DNA is TGTGCCAGCAGCTTAGAGCGGGCGCGGGTAGCTTTCTTT. This chain links TRBV7-2 with TRBJ1-1; D gene ambiguous. The CDR3 has 13 amino acids. In germline, CDR1 is SGHTA, CDR2 FQGNSA. Trimming took off 1 base at V and 10 bases at J, with 13 bases between the two ends.

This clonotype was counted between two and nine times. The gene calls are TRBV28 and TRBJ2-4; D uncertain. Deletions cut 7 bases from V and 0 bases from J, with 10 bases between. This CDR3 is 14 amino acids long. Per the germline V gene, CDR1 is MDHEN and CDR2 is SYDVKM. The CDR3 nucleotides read TGTGCCAGCAACCCACCTGTAGCCAAAAACATTCAGTACTTC. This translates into CASNPPVAKNIQYF.

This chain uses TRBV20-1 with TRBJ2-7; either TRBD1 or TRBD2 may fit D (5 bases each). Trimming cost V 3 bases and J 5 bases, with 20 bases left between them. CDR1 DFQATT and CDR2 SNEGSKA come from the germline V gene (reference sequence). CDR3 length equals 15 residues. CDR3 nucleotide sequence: TGCAGTGCTAGGAGGGGTACCCAAGGACTCGACGAGCAGTACTTC. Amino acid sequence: CSARRGTQGLDEQYF.

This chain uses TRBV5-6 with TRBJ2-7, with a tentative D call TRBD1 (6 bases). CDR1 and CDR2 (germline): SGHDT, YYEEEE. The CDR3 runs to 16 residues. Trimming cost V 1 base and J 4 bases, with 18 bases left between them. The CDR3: CASSLLSSGEWYEQYF. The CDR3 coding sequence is TGTGCCAGCAGCTTGTTGTCGTCAGGGGAATGGTACGAGCAGTACTTC. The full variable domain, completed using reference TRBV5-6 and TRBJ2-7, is DAGVTQSPTHLIKTRGQQVTLRCSPKSGHDTVSWYQQALGQGPQFIFQYYEEEERQRGNFPDRFSGHQFPNYSSELNVNALLLGDSALYLCASSLLSSGEWYEQYFGPGTRLTVT.

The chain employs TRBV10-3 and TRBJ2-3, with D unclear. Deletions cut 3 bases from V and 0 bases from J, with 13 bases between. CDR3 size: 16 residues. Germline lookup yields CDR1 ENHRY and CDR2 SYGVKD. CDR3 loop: CAISERGLQSTDTQYF. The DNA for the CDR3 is TGTGCCATCAGTGAAAGAGGTTTGCAGAGCACAGATACGCAGTATTTT.

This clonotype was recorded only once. CDR3 protein: CSVGDGTAYNEQFF. DNA for the CDR3: TGCAGCGTTGGGGACGGGACAGCTTACAATGAGCAGTTCTTC. V and J are TRBV29-1 and TRBJ2-1; 7 positions match TRBD1. Per germline, CDR1 SQVTM and CDR2 ANQGSEA. V lost 4 bases to trimming and J lost 4 bases; unmatched junction nucleotides: 7. The CDR3 is made up of 14 amino acids.

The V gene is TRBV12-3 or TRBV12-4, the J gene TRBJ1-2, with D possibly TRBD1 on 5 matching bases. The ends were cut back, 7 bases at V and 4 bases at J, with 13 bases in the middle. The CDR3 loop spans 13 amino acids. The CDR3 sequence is CASNLAGSYGYTF. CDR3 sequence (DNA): TGTGCCAGCAATCTGGCAGGGTCCTATGGCTACACCTTC.

In DNA, the CDR3 is TGCAGTGCTCCCCTACCCGACAGGGGGAACACTGAAGCTTTCTTT. The encoded protein is CSAPLPDRGNTEAFF. V is TRBV20-1 and J is TRBJ1-1, with 8 bases identical to TRBD1. Per the germline V gene, CDR1 is DFQATT and CDR2 is SNEGSKA (reference sequence). The CDR3 consists of 15 residues. V lost 5 bases to trimming and J lost 1 base; unmatched junction nucleotides: 9.

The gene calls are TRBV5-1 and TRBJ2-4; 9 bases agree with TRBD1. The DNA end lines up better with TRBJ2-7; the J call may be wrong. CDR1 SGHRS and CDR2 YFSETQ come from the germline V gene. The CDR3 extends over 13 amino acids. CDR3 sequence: CASSWDRENEQYF. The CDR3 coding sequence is TGCGCCAGCAGCTGGGACAGGGAGAACGAGCAGTACTTC.

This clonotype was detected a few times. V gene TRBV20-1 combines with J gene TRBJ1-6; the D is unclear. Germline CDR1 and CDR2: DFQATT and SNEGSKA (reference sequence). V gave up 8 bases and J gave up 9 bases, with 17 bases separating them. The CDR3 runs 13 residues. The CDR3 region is CSPGFESASPLHF. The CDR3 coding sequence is TGCAGTCCCGGGTTCGAGTCAGCTTCACCCCTCCACTTT.

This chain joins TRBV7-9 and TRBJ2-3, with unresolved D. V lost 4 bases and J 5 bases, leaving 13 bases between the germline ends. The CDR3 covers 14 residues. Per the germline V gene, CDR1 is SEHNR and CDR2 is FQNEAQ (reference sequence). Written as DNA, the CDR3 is TGTGCCAGCAGCTCTGAATGGGAAGGAGATACGCAGTATTTT. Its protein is CASSSEWEGDTQYF.

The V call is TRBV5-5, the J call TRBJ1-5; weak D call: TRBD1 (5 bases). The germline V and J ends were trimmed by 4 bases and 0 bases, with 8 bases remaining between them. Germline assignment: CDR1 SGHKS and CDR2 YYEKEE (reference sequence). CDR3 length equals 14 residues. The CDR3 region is CASSRDGSNQPQHF. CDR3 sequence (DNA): TGTGCCAGCAGCCGGGACGGTAGCAATCAGCCCCAGCATTTT.

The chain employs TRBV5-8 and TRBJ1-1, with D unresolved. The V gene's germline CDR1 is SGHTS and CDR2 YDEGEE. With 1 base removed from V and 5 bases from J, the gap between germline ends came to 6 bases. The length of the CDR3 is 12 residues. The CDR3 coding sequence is TGTGCCAGCAGCTTGCTGGTGACTGAAGCTTTCTTT. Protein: CASSLLVTEAFF.

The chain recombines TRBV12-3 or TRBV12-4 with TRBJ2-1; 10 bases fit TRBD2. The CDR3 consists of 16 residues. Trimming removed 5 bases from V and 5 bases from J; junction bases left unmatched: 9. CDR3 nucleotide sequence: TGTGCCAGCAGTCCCCTCGTAGCGGGGGGACACAATGAGCAGTTCTTC. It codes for CASSPLVAGGHNEQFF.

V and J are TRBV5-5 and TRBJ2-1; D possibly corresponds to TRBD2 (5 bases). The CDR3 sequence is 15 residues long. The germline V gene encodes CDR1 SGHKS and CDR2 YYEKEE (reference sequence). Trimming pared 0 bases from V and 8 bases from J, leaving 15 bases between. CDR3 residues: CASSLEDSNTYEQFF. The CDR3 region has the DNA TGTGCCAGCAGCTTGGAGGACTCCAATACATATGAGCAGTTCTTC.

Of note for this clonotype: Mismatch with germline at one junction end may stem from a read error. The CDR3 is CSTSTPGLAYSYEQYF. DNA for the CDR3: TGCAGTACTAGCACCCCCGGACTAGCATATTCCTACGAGCAGTACTTC. The chain has TRBV20-1 and TRBJ2-7; 8 bases map to TRBD2. The CDR3 covers 16 residues. Germline V gives CDR1 DFQATT, CDR2 SNEGSKA (reference sequence).

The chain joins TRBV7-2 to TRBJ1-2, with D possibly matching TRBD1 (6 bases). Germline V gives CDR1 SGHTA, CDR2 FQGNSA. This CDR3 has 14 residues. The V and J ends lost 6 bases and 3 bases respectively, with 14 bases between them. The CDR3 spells CASRNGGSYYGYTF. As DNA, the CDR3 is TGTGCCAGCAGGAACGGGGGCTCGTACTATGGCTACACCTTC. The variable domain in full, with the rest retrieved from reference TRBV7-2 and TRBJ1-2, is GAGVSQSPSNKVTEKGKDVELRCDPISGHTALYWYRQSLGQGLEFLIYFQGNSAPDKSGLPSDRFSAERTGGSVSTLTIQRTQQEDSAVYLCASRNGGSYYGYTFGSGTRLTVV.

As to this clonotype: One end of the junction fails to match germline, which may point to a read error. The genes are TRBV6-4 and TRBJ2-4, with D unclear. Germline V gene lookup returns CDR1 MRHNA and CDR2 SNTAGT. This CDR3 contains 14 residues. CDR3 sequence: CTSSDLDGSSEQYF. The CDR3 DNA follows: TGTACCAGCAGTGATTTGGATGGTTCCAGTGAGCAGTACTTC.

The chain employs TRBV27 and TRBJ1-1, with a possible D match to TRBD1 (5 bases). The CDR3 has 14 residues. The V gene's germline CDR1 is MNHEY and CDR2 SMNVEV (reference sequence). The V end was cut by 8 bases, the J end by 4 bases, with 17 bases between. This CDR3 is CASHPLGGSTEAFF. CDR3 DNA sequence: TGTGCCAGCCACCCCCTCGGGGGGAGCACTGAAGCTTTCTTT.

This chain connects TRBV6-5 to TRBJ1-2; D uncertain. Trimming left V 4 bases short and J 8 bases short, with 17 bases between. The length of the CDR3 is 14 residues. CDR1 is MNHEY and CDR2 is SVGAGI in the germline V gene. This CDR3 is CASSLQRNPGGYTF. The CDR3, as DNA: TGTGCCAGCAGTTTACAACGGAACCCTGGCGGCTACACCTTC.

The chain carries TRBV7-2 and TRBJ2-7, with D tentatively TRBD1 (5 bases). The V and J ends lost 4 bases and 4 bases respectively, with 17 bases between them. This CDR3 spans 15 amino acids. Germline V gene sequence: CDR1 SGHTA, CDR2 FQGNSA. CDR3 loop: CASSSPEWTPYEQYF. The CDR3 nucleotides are TGTGCCAGCAGCTCGCCTGAATGGACACCTTACGAGCAGTACTTC.

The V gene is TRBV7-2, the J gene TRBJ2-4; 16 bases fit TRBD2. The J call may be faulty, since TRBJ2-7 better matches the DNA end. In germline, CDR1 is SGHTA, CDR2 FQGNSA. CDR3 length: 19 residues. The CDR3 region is CASSLGWGLAGGNLYEQYF. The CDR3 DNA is TGTGCCAGCAGCTTAGGTTGGGGACTAGCGGGGGGGAATCTTTACGAGCAGTACTTC.

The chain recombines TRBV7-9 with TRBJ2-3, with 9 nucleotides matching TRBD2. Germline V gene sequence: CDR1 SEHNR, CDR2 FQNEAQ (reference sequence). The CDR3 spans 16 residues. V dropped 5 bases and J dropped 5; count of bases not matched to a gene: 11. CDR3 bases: TGTGCCAGCAGCCTACTTGCGGGGGGGGTTCAAGATACGCAGTATTTT. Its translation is CASSLLAGGVQDTQYF.

CDR3 region: CASTTGGAGIYNEQFF. Written as DNA, the CDR3 is TGCGCCAGCACTACCGGCGGAGCCGGTATCTACAATGAGCAGTTCTTC. This rearrangement joins TRBV10-2 to TRBJ2-1; D gene ambiguous. V lost 7 bases, J lost 3 bases, and 19 bases lay in between. Looked up from germline, CDR1 is WSHSY and CDR2 is SAAADI. The CDR3 sequence is 16 residues long.